Listed here is a single TCR beta chain. This CDR3 is 14 amino acids long. The germline V gene has CDR1 MNHEY and CDR2 SVGAGI. Trimming stripped 0 bases from V and 2 bases from J, with 7 bases between. Methods used by the authors: Reference gene primer amplification gave nucleated cell count estimates. Sequenced by immunoSEQ multiplex PCR; TCRdb stores in-frame clones only, minus some. V and J calls and clone size are as listed in that table; D and trimming were resolved from the DNA. The data contain more than 150,000 clones, around 80% of them singletons. The sample is drawn from a study of blood T cell repertoires in COVID-19. At the level of the study: Samples of COVID-19 (acute and convalescent) were obtained from the United States, Italy and Spain. PBMCs, B-cell-depleted T cells, or T cells were the source of the cDNA or gDNA that made up the material.

Material for sequencing was peripheral blood. This clonotype was obtained from a woman of 80 years or more with active or convalescent COVID-19. V gene TRBV6-5 combines with J gene TRBJ1-2, with D possibly being TRBD1 (5 bases). The CDR3 sequence is CASSYSGGNYGYTF. For the CDR3, the DNA is TGTGCCAGCAGTTACTCGGGGGGGAACTATGGCTACACCTTC.